The clone carrying this T cell receptor beta chain was picked up a small number of times. The antigen is undetermined. V was shortened by 10 bases and J by 5 bases, with 15 bases between the two germline ends. The CDR3 runs 13 residues. Looked up from germline, CDR1 is SNHLY and CDR2 is FYNNEI. The data were taken from a study of shared clonotypes between healthy human individuals. Broader study findings: Sequencing depth was a factor that was expected to affect clonotype sharing among donors.

The study separated CD4+ cells into CD45RA+ naive and CD45RA-negative memory subsets. Clones were read by immunoSEQ multiplex PCR, and TCRdb kept only the in-frame ones, dropping some. Here the sample spans fewer than 400,000 clones, over 65% being singletons. This chain uses TRBV2 with TRBJ2-1; weak D call: TRBD2 (6 bases). The source of this sequence is a man aged 30-40 years in good health. The sequencing sample was made of memory CD4+ T cells sorted from blood. Subset specified: CD45RA-negative fraction. The CDR3 coding sequence is TGTGCCACCCGGGAGTCGACGAACAATGAGCAGTTCTTC. This encodes CATRESTNNEQFF.